This T cell receptor beta chain is drawn from a study of T cell responses to AZD1222 COVID-19 vaccine. Study conclusions and caveats: None of the repertoires were sampled until the peak T cell response had passed. Seropositivity was recorded at baseline in only 6 or 7 AZD1222 recipients.

Measured with immunoSEQ multiplex PCR; TCRdb has only the in-frame clones, and not every one. The table lists some 200,000 clones, about 93% of them singletons. Comments on this clone: As yet, its antigen is unknown.

This receptor was taken from an adult who received the AZD1222 COVID-19 vaccine. Sequencing was performed on peripheral blood, taken 28 days after the second AZD1222 dose.

DNA of the CDR3: TGTGCCAGCAGCTTTGGGACAGATTTCTACAATGAGCAGTTCTTC. Protein product: CASSFGTDFYNEQFF. The chain recombines TRBV7-6 with TRBJ2-1; 7 nucleotides align to TRBD1. CDR3 size: 15 residues. With V trimmed by 3 bases and J by 3 bases, 5 bases remained unmatched. The germline V gene has CDR1 SGHVS and CDR2 FNYEAQ. Full variable domain (missing parts from reference TRBV7-6 and TRBJ2-1): GAGVSQSPRYKVTKRGQDVALRCDPISGHVSLYWYRQALGQGPEFLTYFNYEAQQDKSGLPNDRFSAERPEGSISTLTIQRTEQRDSAMYRCASSFGTDFYNEQFFGPGTRLTVL.